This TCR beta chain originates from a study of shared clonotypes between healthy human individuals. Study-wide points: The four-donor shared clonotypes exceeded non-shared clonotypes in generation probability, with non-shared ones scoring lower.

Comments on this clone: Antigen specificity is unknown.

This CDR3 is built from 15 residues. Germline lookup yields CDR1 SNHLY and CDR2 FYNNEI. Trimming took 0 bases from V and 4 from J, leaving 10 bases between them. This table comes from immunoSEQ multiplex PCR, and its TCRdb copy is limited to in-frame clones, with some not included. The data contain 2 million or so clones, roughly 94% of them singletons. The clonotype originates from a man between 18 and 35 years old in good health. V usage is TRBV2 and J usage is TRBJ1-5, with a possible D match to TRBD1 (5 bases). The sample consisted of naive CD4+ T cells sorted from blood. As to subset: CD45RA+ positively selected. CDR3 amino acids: CASSEAGGRNQPQHF. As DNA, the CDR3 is TGTGCCAGCAGTGAAGCTGGGGGACGGAATCAGCCCCAGCATTTT. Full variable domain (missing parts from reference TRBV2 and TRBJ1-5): EPEVTQTPSHQVTQMGQEVILRCVPISNHLYFYWYRQILGQKVEFLVSFYNNEISEKSEIFDDQFSVERPDGSNFTLKIRSTKLEDSAMYFCASSEAGGRNQPQHFGDGTRLSIL.